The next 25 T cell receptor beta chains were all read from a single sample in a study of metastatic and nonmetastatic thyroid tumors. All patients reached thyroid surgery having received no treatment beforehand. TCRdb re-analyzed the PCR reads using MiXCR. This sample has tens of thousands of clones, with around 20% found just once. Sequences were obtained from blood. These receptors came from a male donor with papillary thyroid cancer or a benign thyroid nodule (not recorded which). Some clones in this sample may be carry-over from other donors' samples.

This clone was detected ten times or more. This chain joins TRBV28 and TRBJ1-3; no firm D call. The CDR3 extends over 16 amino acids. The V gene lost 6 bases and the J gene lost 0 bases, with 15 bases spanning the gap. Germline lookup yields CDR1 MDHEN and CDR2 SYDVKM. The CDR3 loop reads CASSPGLAFSGNTIYF. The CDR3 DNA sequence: TGTGCCAGCAGCCCAGGCCTGGCGTTCTCTGGAAACACCATATATTTT.

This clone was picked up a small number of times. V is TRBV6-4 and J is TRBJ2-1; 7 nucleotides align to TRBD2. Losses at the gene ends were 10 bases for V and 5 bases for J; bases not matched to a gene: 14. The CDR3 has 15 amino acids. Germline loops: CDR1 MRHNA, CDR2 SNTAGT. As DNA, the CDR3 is TGTGCCAACCCCTTACTAGCGATCGCACACAATGAGCAGTTCTTC. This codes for CANPLLAIAHNEQFF.

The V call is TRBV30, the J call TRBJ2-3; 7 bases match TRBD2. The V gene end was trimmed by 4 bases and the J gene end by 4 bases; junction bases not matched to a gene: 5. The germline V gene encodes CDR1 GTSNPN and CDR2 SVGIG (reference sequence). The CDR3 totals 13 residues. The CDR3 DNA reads TGTGCCTGGACTAGCGGTGGTTCAGATACGCAGTATTTT. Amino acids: CAWTSGGSDTQYF.

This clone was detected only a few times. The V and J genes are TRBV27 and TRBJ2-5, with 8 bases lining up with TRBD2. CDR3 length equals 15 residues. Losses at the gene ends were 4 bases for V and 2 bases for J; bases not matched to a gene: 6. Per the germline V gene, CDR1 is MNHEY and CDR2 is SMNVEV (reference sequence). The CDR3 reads CASSSPGGNQETQYF. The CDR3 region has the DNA TGTGCCAGCAGTTCTCCGGGGGGGAATCAAGAGACCCAGTACTTC.

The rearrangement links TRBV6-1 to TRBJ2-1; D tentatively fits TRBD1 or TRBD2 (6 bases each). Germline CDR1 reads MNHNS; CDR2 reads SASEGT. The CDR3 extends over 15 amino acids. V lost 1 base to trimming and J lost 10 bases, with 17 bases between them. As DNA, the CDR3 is TGTGCCAGCAGTGAAGGAGGGGGGTTTGGCGGAGAGCAGTTCTTC. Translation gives CASSEGGGFGGEQFF.

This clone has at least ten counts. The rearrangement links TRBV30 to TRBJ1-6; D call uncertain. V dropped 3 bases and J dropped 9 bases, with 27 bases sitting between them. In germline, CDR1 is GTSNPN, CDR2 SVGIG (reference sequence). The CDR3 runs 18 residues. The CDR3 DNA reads TGTGCCTGGAGCCGACGGGTAGGGCAGGCGAGTGAGGGTTCACCCCTCCACTTT. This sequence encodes CAWSRRVGQASEGSPLHF.

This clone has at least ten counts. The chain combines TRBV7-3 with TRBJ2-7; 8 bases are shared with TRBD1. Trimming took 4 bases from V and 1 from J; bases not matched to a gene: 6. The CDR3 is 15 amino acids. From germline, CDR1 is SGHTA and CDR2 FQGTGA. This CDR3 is CASSSAGGPSYEQYF. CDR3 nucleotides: TGTGCCAGCAGCTCCGCAGGGGGCCCGTCCTACGAGCAGTACTTC.

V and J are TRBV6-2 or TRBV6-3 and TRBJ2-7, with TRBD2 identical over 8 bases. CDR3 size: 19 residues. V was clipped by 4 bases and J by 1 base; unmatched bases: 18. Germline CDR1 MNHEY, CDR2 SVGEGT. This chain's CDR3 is CASSSFRYGAGDRSYEQYF. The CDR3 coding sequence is TGTGCCAGCAGTTCCTTTCGTTACGGAGCGGGAGACAGATCCTACGAGCAGTACTTC.

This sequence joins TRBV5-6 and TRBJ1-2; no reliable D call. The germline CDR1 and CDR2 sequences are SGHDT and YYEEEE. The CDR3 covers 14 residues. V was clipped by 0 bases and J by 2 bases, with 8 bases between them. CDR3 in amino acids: CASSLVVSNYGYTF. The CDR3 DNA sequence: TGTGCCAGCAGCTTGGTGGTCAGCAACTATGGCTACACCTTC.

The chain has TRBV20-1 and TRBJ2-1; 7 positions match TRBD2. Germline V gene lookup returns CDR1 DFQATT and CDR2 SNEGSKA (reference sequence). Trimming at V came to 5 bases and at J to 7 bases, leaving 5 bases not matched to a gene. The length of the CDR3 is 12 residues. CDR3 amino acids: CSADGLGNEQFF. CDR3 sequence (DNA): TGCAGTGCTGACGGACTAGGAAATGAGCAGTTCTTC.

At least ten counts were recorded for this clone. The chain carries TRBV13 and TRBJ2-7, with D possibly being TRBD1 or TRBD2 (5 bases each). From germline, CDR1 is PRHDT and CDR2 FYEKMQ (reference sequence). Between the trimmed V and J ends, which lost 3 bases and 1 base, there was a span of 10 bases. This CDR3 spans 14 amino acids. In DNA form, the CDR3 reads TGTGCCAGCAGCTTCCGGGACGGTTCCTACGAGCAGTACTTC. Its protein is CASSFRDGSYEQYF.

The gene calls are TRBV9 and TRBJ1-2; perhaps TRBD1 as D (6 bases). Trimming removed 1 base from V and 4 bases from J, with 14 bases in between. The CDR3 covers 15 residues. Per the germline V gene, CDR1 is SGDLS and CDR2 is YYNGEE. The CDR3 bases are TGTGCCAGCAGCGTAAGCCAGGACAGATCCTATGGCTACACCTTC. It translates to CASSVSQDRSYGYTF.

The CDR3 here is CAWAAGGHTDTQYF. In DNA form, the CDR3 reads TGTGCCTGGGCAGCGGGGGGCCACACAGATACGCAGTATTTT. The J gene is TRBJ2-3, the V gene TRBV30, with 9 bases that match TRBD2. CDR1 and CDR2 (germline): GTSNPN, SVGIG (reference sequence). The V and J ends lost 5 bases and 2 bases, in that order; junction bases with no gene match: 5. The CDR3 covers 14 residues.

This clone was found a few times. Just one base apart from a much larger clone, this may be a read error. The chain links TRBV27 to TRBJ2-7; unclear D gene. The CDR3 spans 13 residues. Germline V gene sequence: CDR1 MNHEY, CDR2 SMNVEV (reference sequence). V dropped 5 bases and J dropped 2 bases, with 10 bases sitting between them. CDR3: CASSKDATYEQYF. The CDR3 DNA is TGTGCCAGCAGTAAGGACGCCACCTACGAGCAGTACTTC.

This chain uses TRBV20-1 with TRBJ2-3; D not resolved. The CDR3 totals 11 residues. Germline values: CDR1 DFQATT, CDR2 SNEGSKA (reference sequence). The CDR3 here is CPDPGTDTQYF. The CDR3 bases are TGCCCCGACCCGGGCACAGATACGCAGTATTTT.

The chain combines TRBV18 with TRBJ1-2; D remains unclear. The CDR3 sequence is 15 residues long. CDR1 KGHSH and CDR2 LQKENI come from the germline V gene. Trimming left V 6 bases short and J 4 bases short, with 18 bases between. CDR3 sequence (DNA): TGTGCCAGCTCCCCCCCCGAGGGCCCCAGCTATGGCTACACCTTC. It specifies CASSPPEGPSYGYTF. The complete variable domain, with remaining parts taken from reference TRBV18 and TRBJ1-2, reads NAGVMQNPRHLVRRRGQEARLRCSPMKGHSHVYWYRQLPEEGLKFMVYLQKENIIDESGMPKERFSAEFPKEGPSILRIQQVVRGDSAAYFCASSPPEGPSYGYTFGSGTRLTVV.

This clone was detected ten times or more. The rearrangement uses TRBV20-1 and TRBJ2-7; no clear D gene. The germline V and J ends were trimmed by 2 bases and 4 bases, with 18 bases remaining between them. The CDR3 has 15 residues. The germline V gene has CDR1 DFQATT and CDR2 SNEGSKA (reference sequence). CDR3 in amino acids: CSARKGSPSVYEQYF. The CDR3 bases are TGCAGTGCTAGAAAAGGGTCCCCATCCGTATACGAGCAGTACTTC.

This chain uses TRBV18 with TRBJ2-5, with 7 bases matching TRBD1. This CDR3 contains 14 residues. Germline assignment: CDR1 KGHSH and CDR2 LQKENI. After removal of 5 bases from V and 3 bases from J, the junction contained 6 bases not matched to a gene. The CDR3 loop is CASSALTGKETQYF. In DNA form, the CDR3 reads TGTGCCAGCTCAGCCTTGACAGGGAAAGAGACCCAGTACTTC. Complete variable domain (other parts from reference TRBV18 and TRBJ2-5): NAGVMQNPRHLVRRRGQEARLRCSPMKGHSHVYWYRQLPEEGLKFMVYLQKENIIDESGMPKERFSAEFPKEGPSILRIQQVVRGDSAAYFCASSALTGKETQYFGPGTRLLVL.

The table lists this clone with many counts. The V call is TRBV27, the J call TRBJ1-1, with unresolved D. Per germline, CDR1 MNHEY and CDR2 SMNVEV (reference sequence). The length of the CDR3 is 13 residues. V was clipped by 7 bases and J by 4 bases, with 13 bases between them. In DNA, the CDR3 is TGTGCCAGCATGGGATTTAGCGGCACTGAAGCTTTCTTT. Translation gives CASMGFSGTEAFF.

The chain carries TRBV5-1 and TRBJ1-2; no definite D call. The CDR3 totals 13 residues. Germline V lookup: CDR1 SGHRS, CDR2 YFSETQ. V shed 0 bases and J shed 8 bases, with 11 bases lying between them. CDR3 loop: CASSLAEGDGYTF. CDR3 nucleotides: TGCGCCAGCAGCTTGGCCGAGGGAGACGGCTACACCTTC. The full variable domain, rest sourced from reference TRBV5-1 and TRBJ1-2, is KAGVTQTPRYLIKTRGQQVTLSCSPISGHRSVSWYQQTPGQGLQFLFEYFSETQRNKGNFPGRFSGRQFSNSRSEMNVSTLELGDSALYLCASSLAEGDGYTFGSGTRLTVV.

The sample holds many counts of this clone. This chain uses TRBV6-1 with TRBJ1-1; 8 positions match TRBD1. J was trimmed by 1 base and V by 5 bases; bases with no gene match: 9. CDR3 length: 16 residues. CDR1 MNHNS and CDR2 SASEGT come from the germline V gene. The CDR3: CASSPRQGTSNTEAFF. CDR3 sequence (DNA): TGTGCCAGCAGTCCCCGACAGGGGACCTCGAACACTGAAGCTTTCTTT.

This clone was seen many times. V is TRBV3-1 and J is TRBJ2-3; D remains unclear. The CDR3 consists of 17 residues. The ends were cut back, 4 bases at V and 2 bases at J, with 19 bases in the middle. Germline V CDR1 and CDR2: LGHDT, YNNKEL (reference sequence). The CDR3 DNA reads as TGTGCCAGCAGCCCTAACCCGACTTCAATGACCACAGATACGCAGTATTTT. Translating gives CASSPNPTSMTTDTQYF.

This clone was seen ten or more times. The CDR3 DNA follows: TGTGCCGCGAGGGACAGGGTCCGCGAGGAGCAGTACTTC. Translated, it gives CAARDRVREEQYF. The V call is TRBV2, the J call TRBJ2-7; TRBD1 agrees at 9 bases. CDR3 length equals 13 residues. Germline V gene lookup returns CDR1 SNHLY and CDR2 FYNNEI. Trimming took 11 bases from V and 7 from J; bases not matched to a gene: 12.

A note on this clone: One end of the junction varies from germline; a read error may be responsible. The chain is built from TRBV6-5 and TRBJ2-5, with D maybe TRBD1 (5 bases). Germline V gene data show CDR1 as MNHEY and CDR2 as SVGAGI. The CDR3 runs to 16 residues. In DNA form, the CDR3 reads TGTGCCAGCAGTTGGACCGTGACAGTAGGACAAGAGACCCTGTACTTC. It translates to CASSWTVTVGQETLYF.

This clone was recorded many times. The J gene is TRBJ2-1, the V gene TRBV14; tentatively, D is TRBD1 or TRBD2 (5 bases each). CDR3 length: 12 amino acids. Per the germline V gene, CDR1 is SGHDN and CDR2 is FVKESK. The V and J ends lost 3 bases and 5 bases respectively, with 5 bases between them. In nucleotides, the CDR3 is TGTGCCAGCAGCCAGGGACACAATGAGCAGTTCTTC. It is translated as CASSQGHNEQFF.